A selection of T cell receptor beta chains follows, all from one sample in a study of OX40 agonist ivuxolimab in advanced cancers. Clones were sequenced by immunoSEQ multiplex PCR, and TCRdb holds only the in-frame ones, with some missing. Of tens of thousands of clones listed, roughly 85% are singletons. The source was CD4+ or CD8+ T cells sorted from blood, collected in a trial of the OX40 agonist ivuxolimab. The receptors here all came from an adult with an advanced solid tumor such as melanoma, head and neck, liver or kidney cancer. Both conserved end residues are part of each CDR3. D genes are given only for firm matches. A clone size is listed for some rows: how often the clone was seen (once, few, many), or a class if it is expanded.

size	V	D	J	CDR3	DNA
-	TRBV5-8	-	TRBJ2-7	CASSLTHYEQYF	TGTGCCAGCAGCCTGACCCATTACGAGCAGTACTTC
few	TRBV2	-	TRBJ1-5	CASSWDADSNQPQHF	TGTGCCAGCAGCTGGGACGCCGATAGCAATCAGCCCCAGCATTTT
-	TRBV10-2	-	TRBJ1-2	CASSEREQYGYTF	TGCGCCAGCAGTGAGAGAGAGCAGTATGGCTACACCTTC
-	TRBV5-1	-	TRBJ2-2	CASSLVGTGTGELFF	TGCGCCAGCAGCTTGGTCGGGACGGGTACCGGGGAGCTGTTTTTT
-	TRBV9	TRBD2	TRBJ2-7	CASSVGASGTYEQYF	TGTGCCAGCAGCGTAGGGGCTAGCGGAACCTACGAGCAGTACTTC
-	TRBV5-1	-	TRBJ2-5	CASSLGAGTQYF	TGCGCCAGCAGCTTGGGAGCGGGGACCCAGTACTTC
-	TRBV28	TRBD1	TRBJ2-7	CASSPPGEGQGTYEQYF	TGTGCCAGCAGTCCCCCGGGGGAGGGACAGGGGACCTACGAGCAGTACTTC
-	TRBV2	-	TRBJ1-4	CASRPTGLGNEKLFF	TGTGCCAGCAGGCCCACAGGGTTGGGTAATGAAAAACTGTTTTTT
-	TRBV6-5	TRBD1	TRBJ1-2	CASSLDRGIGYTF	TGTGCCAGCAGTTTAGACAGGGGGATTGGCTACACCTTC
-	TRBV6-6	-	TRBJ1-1	CASSYGGLGEAFF	TGTGCCAGCAGTTACGGGGGGCTCGGTGAAGCTTTCTTT
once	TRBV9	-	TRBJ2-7	CASSVGQEDPQYF	TGTGCCAGCAGCGTAGGCCAGGAGGATCCGCAGTACTTC
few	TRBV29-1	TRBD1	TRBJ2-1	CGPGTGKNEQFF	TGCGGGCCGGGGACAGGTAAGAATGAGCAGTTCTTC
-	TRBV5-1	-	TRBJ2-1	CASSLIADLSYNEQFF	TGCGCCAGCAGCCTTATAGCCGACCTCTCCTACAATGAGCAGTTCTTC
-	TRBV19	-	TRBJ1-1	CASSISVNTEAFF	TGTGCCAGTAGTATAAGTGTGAACACTGAAGCTTTCTTT
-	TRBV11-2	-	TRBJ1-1	CASSLRAGITEAFF	TGTGCCAGCAGCTTACGGGCAGGGATCACTGAAGCTTTCTTT
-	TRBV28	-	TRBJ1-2	CASSLQHYGYTF	TGTGCCAGCAGTCTACAGCACTATGGCTACACCTTC
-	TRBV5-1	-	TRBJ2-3	CASSLGRGGESTDTQYF	TGCGCCAGCAGCTTGGGGAGGGGGGGCGAGAGCACAGATACGCAGTATTTT
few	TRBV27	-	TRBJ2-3	CASSPLNTDTQYF	TGTGCCAGCAGCCCCCTAAACACAGATACGCAGTATTTT
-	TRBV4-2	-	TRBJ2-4	CASSPDRQNIQYF	TGTGCCAGCAGCCCCGACAGGCAAAACATTCAGTACTTC
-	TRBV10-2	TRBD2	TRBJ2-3	CASSEATSGRTDTQYF	TGCGCCAGCAGTGAAGCAACTAGCGGCCGCACAGATACGCAGTATTTT
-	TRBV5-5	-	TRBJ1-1	CASSLAAGVTEAFF	TGTGCCAGCAGCTTGGCCGCGGGTGTAACTGAAGCTTTCTTT
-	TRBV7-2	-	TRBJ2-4	CASSPRASASQKNIQYF	TGTGCCAGCAGTCCAAGGGCTAGCGCTAGCCAGAAAAACATTCAGTACTTC
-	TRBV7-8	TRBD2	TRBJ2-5	CASRLAAETQYF	TGTGCCAGCAGACTAGCGGCAGAGACCCAGTACTTC
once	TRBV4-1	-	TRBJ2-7	CASSQVPGSSYEQYF	TGCGCCAGCAGCCAAGTGCCTGGGAGCTCCTACGAGCAGTACTTC
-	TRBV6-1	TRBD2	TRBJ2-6	CASSGLAGVSGANVLTF	TGTGCCAGCAGTGGCCTAGCGGGAGTCTCCGGGGCCAACGTCCTGACTTTC
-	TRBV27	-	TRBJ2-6	CASTSQMGLSGANVLTF	TGTGCCAGCACCTCCCAGATGGGCCTCTCTGGGGCCAACGTCCTGACTTTC
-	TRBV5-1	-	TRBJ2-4	CASSLAGLDIQYF	TGCGCCAGCTCCCTTGCGGGTCTGGACATTCAGTACTTC
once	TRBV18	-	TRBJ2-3	CASSRQTYTDTQYF	TGTGCCAGCTCACGGCAGACATACACAGATACGCAGTATTTT
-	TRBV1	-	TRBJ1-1	CTSSQDQGSTEAFF	TGCACCAGCAGCCAAGATCAGGGTAGCACTGAAGCTTTCTTT
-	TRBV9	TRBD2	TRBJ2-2	CASSVVAGGLTGELFF	TGTGCCAGCAGCGTCGTGGCGGGAGGGCTCACCGGGGAGCTGTTTTTT
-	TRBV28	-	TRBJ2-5	CASSLGLNRETQYF	TGTGCCAGCAGTTTAGGTCTAAACCGGGAGACCCAGTACTTC
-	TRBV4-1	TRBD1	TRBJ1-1	CASSQVPRGAGTEAFF	TGCGCCAGCAGCCAAGTCCCCAGGGGGGCGGGCACTGAAGCTTTCTTT
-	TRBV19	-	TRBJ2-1	CASSIGVRGALDNEQFF	TGTGCCAGTAGTATAGGAGTCCGGGGGGCGCTGGACAATGAGCAGTTCTTC
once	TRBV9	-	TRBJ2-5	CASSVSSLETQYF	TGTGCCAGCAGCGTGTCATCCTTAGAGACCCAGTACTTC
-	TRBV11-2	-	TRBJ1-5	CASSLGRVNQPQHF	TGTGCCAGCAGCTTAGGCAGGGTTAATCAGCCCCAGCATTTT
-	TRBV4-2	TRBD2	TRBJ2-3	CASSQRPGLAGASRTSTDTQYF	TGTGCCAGCAGCCAAAGACCCGGACTAGCGGGAGCCTCCCGAACTAGCACAGATACGCAGTATTTT
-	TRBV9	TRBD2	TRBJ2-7	CASSRTSGGPTYEQYF	TGTGCCAGCAGCAGGACTAGCGGGGGACCCACCTACGAGCAGTACTTC
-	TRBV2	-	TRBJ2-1	CASSEPDHNEQFF	TGTGCCAGCAGTGAGCCTGATCACAATGAGCAGTTCTTC
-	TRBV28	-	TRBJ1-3	CASSLRGSGNTIYF	TGTGCCAGCAGTTTACGGGGCTCTGGAAACACCATATATTTT
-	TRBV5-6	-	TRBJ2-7	CASRLAGVGGYEQYF	TGTGCCAGCAGACTCGCAGGGGTTGGGGGCTACGAGCAGTACTTC
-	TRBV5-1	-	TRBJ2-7	CASSLEFSGPYEQYF	TGCGCCAGCAGCTTGGAGTTTAGCGGACCCTACGAGCAGTACTTC
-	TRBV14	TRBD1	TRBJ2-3	CASSHLGQAFTDTQYF	TGTGCCAGCAGCCACCTCGGACAGGCCTTCACAGATACGCAGTATTTT
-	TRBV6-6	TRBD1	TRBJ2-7	CASKPGTGMYEQYF	TGTGCCAGCAAACCCGGGACAGGGATGTACGAGCAGTACTTC
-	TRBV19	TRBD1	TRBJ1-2	CASSPPGQGISGYTF	TGTGCCAGCTCCCCCCCGGGACAGGGGATATCTGGCTACACCTTC
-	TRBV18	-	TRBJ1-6	CASSPPTGENSPLHF	TGTGCCAGCTCACCACCGACGGGGGAGAATTCACCCCTCCACTTT
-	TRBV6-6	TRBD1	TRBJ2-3	CASSLQGPTRTDTQYF	TGTGCCAGCAGTTTACAGGGGCCGACACGCACAGATACGCAGTATTTT
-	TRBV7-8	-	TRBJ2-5	CASSLGGGETQYF	TGTGCCAGCAGCTTAGGGGGCGGGGAGACCCAGTACTTC
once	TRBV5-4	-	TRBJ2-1	CASSSGGTLYNEQFF	TGTGCCAGCAGTTCTGGCGGAACACTATACAATGAGCAGTTCTTC
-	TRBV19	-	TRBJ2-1	CASSPRPPTNEQFF	TGTGCCAGTAGCCCAAGACCCCCTACCAATGAGCAGTTCTTC
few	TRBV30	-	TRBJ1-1	CAWTRAVNREDTEAFF	TGTGCCTGGACCCGCGCCGTAAACAGGGAAGACACTGAAGCTTTCTTT
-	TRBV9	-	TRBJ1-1	CASSLQGNTEAFF	TGTGCCAGCAGCCTACAGGGGAACACTGAAGCTTTCTTT
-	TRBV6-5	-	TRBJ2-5	CASSYRRRETQYF	TGTGCCAGCAGTTACAGACGCCGAGAGACCCAGTACTTC
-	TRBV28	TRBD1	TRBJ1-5	CASSPTGGGQPQHF	TGTGCCAGCAGCCCGACAGGGGGCGGCCAGCCCCAGCATTTT
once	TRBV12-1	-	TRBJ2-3	CASSLAGVFTDTQYF	TGTGCCAGCAGCTTAGCGGGAGTGTTCACAGATACGCAGTATTTT
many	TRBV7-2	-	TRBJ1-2	CASSLGVNYGYTF	TGTGCCAGCAGCTTGGGAGTTAACTATGGCTACACCTTC
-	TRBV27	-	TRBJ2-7	CASSLYVGNYYEQYF	TGTGCCAGCAGTTTATATGTGGGAAATTACTACGAGCAGTACTTC